A single sample is the source of the 4 T cell receptor beta chains below, sequenced in a study of CD8 T cells in ankylosing spondylitis. TCRdb independently ran MiXCR on the 5' RACE reads; one entry per CDR3 protein. The table includes about 110,000 distinct CDR3 sequences, approximately 25% detected once. Sequenced: synovial fluid, either unsorted or a sorted T cell fraction (not recorded which). These receptors originate from a male donor with ankylosing spondylitis.

This sequence joins TRBV5-1 and TRBJ1-6, with D tentatively TRBD1 (6 bases). Germline V gives CDR1 SGHRS, CDR2 YFSETQ. Trimming shortened V by 4 bases and J by 7 bases, and 15 bases separated the two germline ends. The CDR3 is made up of 15 amino acids. The CDR3 protein is CASSPPGAGNSPLHF. Written as DNA, the CDR3 is TGCGCCAGCAGCCCCCCGGGGGCTGGGAATTCACCCCTCCACTTT. Looking up the rest from reference TRBV5-1 and TRBJ1-6 gives the full variable domain: KAGVTQTPRYLIKTRGQQVTLSCSPISGHRSVSWYQQTPGQGLQFLFEYFSETQRNKGNFPGRFSGRQFSNSRSEMNVSTLELGDSALYLCASSPPGAGNSPLHFGNGTRLTVT.

In this sample, this clonotype turned up a few times. The chain employs TRBV21-1 and TRBJ2-7. TRBV21-1 is a listed pseudogene. This CDR3 contains 14 residues. The CDR3: CASRGCVPSYEQYV. As DNA, the CDR3 is TGTGCCAGCAGAGGCTGCGTTCCGAGCTACGAGCAGTACGTC.

In this sample, this clonotype turned up many times. The CDR3 loop reads CAISRGPDEKLFF. Written as DNA, the CDR3 is TGTGCCATCAGTAGGGGACCGGATGAAAAACTGTTTTTT. The rearrangement links TRBV10-3 to TRBJ1-4, with a weak D call TRBD1 (5 bases). Trimming took 5 bases from V and 6 from J, leaving 10 bases between them. The CDR3 sequence is 13 residues long. Germline V gene lookup returns CDR1 ENHRY and CDR2 SYGVKD.

The J gene is TRBJ2-2, the V gene TRBV27; D possibly corresponds to TRBD2 (5 bases). The CDR3 totals 15 residues. Germline V CDR1 and CDR2: MNHEY, SMNVEV (reference sequence). The V gene lost 2 bases and the J gene lost 8 bases, with 15 bases spanning the gap. The CDR3 nucleotides are TGTGCCAGCAGTTTACTAGCCGACGCACAAGGGGAGCTGTTTTTT. Translating it yields CASSLLADAQGELFF.